These 5 T cell receptor beta chains share one sample of origin, sequenced in a study of T cell repertoires in cytomegalovirus infection. These TCRs' antigens remain unknown. MiXCR, run by TCRdb on the reads, gives a single entry per CDR3 protein. Of a few hundred thousand distinct CDR3 sequences listed, 25% were seen once; the top ten hold approximately 12%. Sequencing used cultured PBMCs, obtained from culture after CMV antigen stimulation. The receptors stem from a human donor in good health (CMV status not recorded). Some clones in this sample may be carry-over from other donors' samples.

This clonotype was recorded many times. The chain employs TRBV11-2 and TRBJ2-7; D not certain. V was clipped by 2 bases and J by 5 bases, with 13 bases between them. This CDR3 region has 14 residues. In germline, CDR1 is SGHAT, CDR2 FQNNGV. Written as DNA, the CDR3 is TGTGCCAGCAGCTTAAGGTTTAGCACGGACGAGCAGTACGTC. This encodes CASSLRFSTDEQYV.

This clonotype appeared many times. The chain couples TRBV6-6 to TRBJ1-5; 8 nucleotides line up with TRBD1. The CDR3 is made up of 17 amino acids. The germline gives CDR1 MNHNY, CDR2 SVGAGI (reference sequence). With 2 bases clipped from V and 0 bases from J, the junction kept 6 bases outside the gene matches. The CDR3, as DNA: TGTGCCAGCAGTTACGGACAGGGACTATATAGCAATCAGCCCCAGCATTTT. Its translation: CASSYGQGLYSNQPQHF.

V is TRBV7-9 and J is TRBJ1-1; 8 nucleotides align to TRBD1. Germline loops: CDR1 SEHNR, CDR2 FQNEAQ (reference sequence). Unmatched junction bases numbered 11, after V lost 7 bases and J lost 1 base. CDR3 length equals 16 residues. CDR3 nucleotide sequence: TGTGCCAGCACACCCAGGGGCAGGGGGCAGAACACTGAAGCTTTCTTT. Its translation is CASTPRGRGQNTEAFF. Variable domain in full (rest from reference TRBV7-9 and TRBJ1-1): DTGVSQNPRHKITKRGQNVTFRCDPISEHNRLYWYRQTLGQGPEFLTYFQNEAQLEKSRLLSDRFSAERPKGSFSTLEIQRTEQGDSAMYLCASTPRGRGQNTEAFFGQGTRLTVV.

This clonotype appeared a few times. The J gene is TRBJ1-2, the V gene TRBV28; D call uncertain. The CDR3 sequence is 11 residues long. Trimming pared 4 bases from V and 2 bases from J, leaving 2 bases between. Germline assignment: CDR1 MDHEN and CDR2 SYDVKM. The CDR3 DNA reads as TGTGCCAGCAGTTACAACTATGGCTACACCTTC. Residues: CASSYNYGYTF.

This clonotype came up a few times. CDR3 sequence reads: CASGAGSLSTDTQYF. CDR3 nucleotide sequence: TGTGCCAGCGGCGCGGGCAGCCTAAGCACAGATACGCAGTATTTT. The rearrangement uses TRBV7-3 and TRBJ2-3; D might be TRBD2 (5 bases). V lost 8 bases to trimming and J lost 0 bases, with 15 bases between them. The CDR3 length is 15 residues. Germline CDR1 is SGHTA and CDR2 is FQGTGA.